Below, 21 T cell receptor beta chains from the same sample are listed, as sequenced in a study of blood T cells in healthy people across ages. Together with a sample-barcoded 5' primer, a J-beta primer mix was included in a second PCR lasting about 6 to 11 cycles. TCRdb reprocessed the 5' RACE reads via MiXCR and lists one record per CDR3 protein. This table has 550,000 to 700,000 distinct CDR3 sequences, about 25% appearing once. The sequenced material came from blood. These receptors came from a woman in her sixties or seventies in good health.

This clonotype was counted between two and nine times. For the CDR3, the DNA is TGTGCCAGCAGCTTTGGGACAGGAACCTACGAGCAGTACTTC. It encodes CASSFGTGTYEQYF. The chain carries TRBV7-2 and TRBJ2-7; 8 bases are shared with TRBD1. V lost 3 bases and J lost 2; bases outside the gene matches: 3. Germline V gene data show CDR1 as SGHTA and CDR2 as FQGNSA. CDR3 size: 14 residues.

This chain joins TRBV4-2 and TRBJ2-3; 8 bases are a match to TRBD2. Germline V gene data show CDR1 as LGHNA and CDR2 as YNFKEQ. V shed 3 bases and J 3 bases; nucleotides not matched to a gene: 11. The CDR3 extends over 17 amino acids. The CDR3: CASSQALGGGPTDTQYF. CDR3 bases: TGTGCCAGCAGCCAGGCTTTGGGCGGGGGGCCTACAGATACGCAGTATTTT.

The chain recombines TRBV4-3 with TRBJ2-1; D possibly uses TRBD1 or TRBD2 (5 bases each). This CDR3 has 14 residues. Germline CDR1 reads LGHNA; CDR2 reads YSLEER. Trimming left V 0 bases short and J 10 bases short, with 13 bases between. The CDR3 protein is CASSQDAFGDEQFF. CDR3 bases: TGCGCCAGCAGCCAAGACGCATTCGGGGACGAGCAGTTCTTC.

This clonotype was seen a few times. A read error may explain this, as a much larger clone is one base away. The J gene is TRBJ2-5, the V gene TRBV7-2, with D hard to call. The germline V and J ends were trimmed by 1 base and 3 bases, with 3 bases remaining between them. Germline V lookup: CDR1 SGHTA, CDR2 FQGNSA. This CDR3 is built from 12 residues. The CDR3 region has the DNA TGTGCCAGCAGCTTAGGCAAAGAGACCCAGTACTTC. Its translation: CASSLGKETQYF.

The rearrangement links TRBV15 to TRBJ1-5; TRBD1 matches at 10 bases. The V segment lost 3 bases and the J segment 5 bases; nucleotides outside the gene matches: 7. This CDR3 region has 16 residues. Looked up from germline, CDR1 is LNHNV and CDR2 is YYDKDF (reference sequence). The CDR3 region is CATSRPTGTGDQPQHF. CDR3 bases: TGTGCCACCAGCAGGCCCACCGGGACAGGGGATCAGCCCCAGCATTTT.

This clonotype has a handful of counts. In DNA form, the CDR3 reads TGTGCCAGCAGTGATGGAACGGGGCGGCAGTACCTTTATGGCTACACCTTC. Amino acids: CASSDGTGRQYLYGYTF. The rearrangement links TRBV25-1 to TRBJ1-2; TRBD1 might be the D (5 bases). The CDR3 length is 17 residues. V was pared by 3 bases and J by 5 bases, with 22 bases between. Per the germline V gene, CDR1 is MGHDK and CDR2 is SYGVNS.

This clonotype occurred a few times. This may be a read error: a much more frequent sequence differs by one nucleotide. This chain connects TRBV7-9 to TRBJ2-3; D is unresolved. Germline CDR1 reads SEHNR; CDR2 reads FQNEAQ (reference sequence). This CDR3 region has 16 residues. The CDR3 nucleotides read TGTGCCAACAGCCCATCTTGGGCCGTAGGATCAGATACGCAGTATTTT. This translates into CANSPSWAVGSDTQYF. Full variable domain (outside the CDR3, taken from reference TRBV7-9 and TRBJ2-3): DTGVSQNPRHKITKRGQNVTFRCDPISEHNRLYWYRQTLGQGPEFLTYFQNEAQLEKSRLLSDRFSAERPKGSFSTLEIQRTEQGDSAMYLCANSPSWAVGSDTQYFGPGTRLTVL.

The chain joins TRBV10-3 to TRBJ2-3; D is perhaps TRBD1 or TRBD2 (5 bases each). V lost 8 bases and J lost 3, with 15 bases in between. This CDR3 has 14 residues. Per germline, CDR1 ENHRY and CDR2 SYGVKD. The CDR3 protein is CAIRGGSGTDTQYF. CDR3 nucleotides: TGTGCCATCCGGGGCGGCTCGGGGACAGATACGCAGTATTTT.

J is TRBJ1-4 and V is TRBV20-1; TRBD1 is a possible D gene (5 bases). Per the germline V gene, CDR1 is DFQATT and CDR2 is SNEGSKA (reference sequence). The CDR3 spans 14 residues. The ends were cut back, 1 base at V and 4 bases at J, with 10 bases in the middle. This CDR3 reads CSARVGDLNEKLFF. The CDR3 DNA sequence: TGCAGTGCTAGAGTTGGGGACCTTAATGAAAAACTGTTTTTT.

Turning to this clonotype: Germline is not matched at one junction end, which may reflect a read error. This sequence joins TRBV6-2 or TRBV6-3 and TRBJ1-4, with TRBD1 matching over 9 bases. Per the germline V gene, CDR1 is MNHEY and CDR2 is SVGEGT. The CDR3 runs to 18 residues. This CDR3 reads CASSYLQGAWTTNENLFF. CDR3 bases: TGTGCCAGCAGTTACTTACAGGGGGCTTGGACAACTAATGAAAATCTGTTTTTT.

This sequence joins TRBV24-1 and TRBJ2-7, with D maybe TRBD1 (6 bases). V was cut by 4 bases and J by 2 bases, with 17 bases left in between. CDR1 and CDR2 from the germline V gene are KGHDR and SFDVKD. This CDR3 is built from 16 residues. The CDR3 region has the DNA TGTGCCACCAGTGAACACCCAGGGACACCTACCTACGAGCAGTACTTC. Its translation: CATSEHPGTPTYEQYF.

The V and J genes are TRBV29-1 and TRBJ2-6; D remains unclear. The CDR3 spans 14 residues. Trimming stripped 6 bases from V and 2 bases from J, with 11 bases between. CDR1 and CDR2 (germline): SQVTM, ANQGSEA. The DNA of the CDR3 is TGCAGCGTGATGAGTGGCGCTGGGGCCAACGTCCTGACTTTC. Protein sequence: CSVMSGAGANVLTF. Together with reference TRBV29-1 and TRBJ2-6, the CDR3 gives the full variable domain: SAVISQKPSRDICQRGTSLTIQCQVDSQVTMMFWYRQQPGQSLTLIATANQGSEATYESGFVIDKFPISRPNLTFSTLTVSNMSPEDSSIYLCSVMSGAGANVLTFGAGSRLTVL.

This clonotype was counted only a few times. The chain has TRBV6-4 and TRBJ1-6; D is undetermined. V lost 0 bases and J 9 bases, leaving 12 bases between the germline ends. There are 15 residues in the CDR3. CDR1 is MRHNA and CDR2 is SNTAGT in the germline V gene. The CDR3 here is CASSDSTRGTSPLHF. DNA of the CDR3: TGTGCCAGCAGTGACTCGACACGAGGAACTTCACCCCTCCACTTT.

A few counts support this clonotype. The chain has TRBV28 and TRBJ1-4; 8 bases line up with TRBD1. The CDR3 totals 14 residues. Germline V gene lookup returns CDR1 MDHEN and CDR2 SYDVKM. Germline trimming cut 5 bases from V and 8 bases from J; bases unmatched to any gene: 7. The CDR3 spells CASSLRGRWEKLFF. The CDR3 DNA sequence: TGTGCCAGCAGTCTCAGGGGGCGCTGGGAAAAACTGTTTTTT.

The CDR3 sequence is CASSPGRGGSYEQYF. Written as DNA, the CDR3 is TGTGCCAGCTCACCAGGCCGGGGGGGCTCCTACGAGCAGTACTTC. The J gene is TRBJ2-7, the V gene TRBV18; the match to TRBD2 covers 8 bases. Germline-derived CDR1 and CDR2 are KGHSH and LQKENI. V shed 2 bases and J 0 bases; nucleotides not matched to a gene: 3. CDR3 size: 15 residues.

This clonotype was observed a handful of times. Sequence at one end of the junction differs from germline and may be a read error. V gene TRBV5-1 combines with J gene TRBJ2-3, with TRBD1 as a possible D gene (5 bases). Germline V lookup: CDR1 SGHRS, CDR2 YFSETQ. This CDR3 is built from 13 residues. CDR3 bases: TGCGCCAGCAGTCCACAGGTGGAAGATACGCATTATTTT. It encodes CASSPQVEDTHYF.

The CDR3 DNA reads TGTGCCAGCAGCCAAGTTCGGGACAGAGTCACAGATACGCAGTATTTT. Its protein is CASSQVRDRVTDTQYF. The V and J genes are TRBV3-1 and TRBJ2-3, with 7 bases fitting TRBD1. CDR1 is LGHDT and CDR2 is YNNKEL in the germline V gene (reference sequence). This CDR3 region has 16 residues. With 1 base clipped from V and 2 bases from J, the junction kept 6 bases outside the gene matches.

The V and J genes are TRBV20-1 and TRBJ1-4; D gene ambiguous. Per the germline V gene, CDR1 is DFQATT and CDR2 is SNEGSKA (reference sequence). This CDR3 is built from 13 residues. V was pared by 3 bases and J by 5 bases, with 10 bases between. CDR3 protein: CSARDRSNEKLFF. CDR3 DNA sequence: TGCAGTGCTAGGGATAGGTCGAATGAAAAACTGTTTTTT.

This rearrangement joins TRBV11-3 to TRBJ2-5, with D maybe TRBD1 (5 bases). The DNA end is more similar to TRBJ2-1, so the J call may be wrong. The CDR3 runs to 13 residues. Germline V gives CDR1 SGHNT, CDR2 YENEEA. The CDR3 coding sequence is TGTGCCAGCAGCTTTAGCAGGGCGACGGAGCAGTTCTTC. Translating it yields CASSFSRATEQFF.

This clonotype was counted only a few times. The junction and the germline gene differ at one end; a read error may be behind it. The genes are TRBV2 and TRBJ2-3; no firm D call. Germline values: CDR1 SNHLY, CDR2 FYNNEI. CDR3 size: 15 residues. In nucleotides, the CDR3 is TGTGCCAGCAATGAAAAGCGACCACCGCTGGATACGCAGTATTTT. It encodes CASNEKRPPLDTQYF.

This sequence joins TRBV12-3 or TRBV12-4 and TRBJ2-5, with TRBD1 as a possible D gene (5 bases). The J call may be mistaken, given a closer DNA end match to TRBJ2-7. The length of the CDR3 is 12 residues. CDR3 protein: CASSFQGLEQYF. Written as DNA, the CDR3 is TGTGCCAGCAGTTTCCAGGGCCTCGAGCAGTACTTC.